This paragraph covers one TCR beta chain sequence. Its antigen is unknown. It is likely a read error, because the conserved phenylalanine at the end of the CDR3 is missing. The DNA is omitted, as the CDR3 cannot be located on it reliably, and the CDR3 follows TCRdb's listing. Germline V CDR1 and CDR2: LGHDT, YNNKEL (reference sequence). The CDR3 is made up of 9 amino acids, end residues included. These data are taken from a study of shared clonotypes between healthy human individuals. Study-level background: Sampling drew on donors who were two women and a few men aged 18 to 49. Overall study findings and caveats: The diversity represented, both genetic and in exposure history, was limited by few donors.

Division of CD4+ cells produced a CD45RA+ naive subset and a CD45RA-negative memory subset. The sorted-subset replicate PCRs were given around 200 ng DNA, which is around 29,000 T cell genomes. Method: immunoSEQ multiplex PCR; TCRdb's copy keeps in-frame clones and lacks some. The sample carries about 1 million clones, about 70% recorded once. The gene calls are TRBV3-1 (or the pseudogene TRBV3-2) and TRBJ1-1. The clonotype comes from a man between 18 and 35 years old in good health. The sequenced material came from memory CD4+ T cells sorted from blood. Regarding subset: CD45RA-negative fraction. The CDR3 sequence is CASSQVGTE.